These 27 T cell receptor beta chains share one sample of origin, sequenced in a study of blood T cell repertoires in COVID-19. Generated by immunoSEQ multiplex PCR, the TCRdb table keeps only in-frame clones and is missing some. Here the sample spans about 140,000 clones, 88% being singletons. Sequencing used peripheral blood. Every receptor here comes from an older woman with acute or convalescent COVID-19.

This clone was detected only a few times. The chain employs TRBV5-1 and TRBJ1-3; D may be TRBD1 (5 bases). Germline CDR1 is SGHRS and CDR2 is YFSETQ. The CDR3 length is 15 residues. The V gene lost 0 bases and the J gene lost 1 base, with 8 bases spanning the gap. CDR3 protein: CASSLAPGSGNTIYF. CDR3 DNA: TGCGCCAGCAGCTTGGCCCCAGGGTCTGGAAACACCATATATTTT.

The CDR3: CAWSVPGSRTEAFF. CDR3 nucleotide sequence: TGTGCCTGGAGTGTACCCGGGAGTAGGACTGAAGCTTTCTTT. The chain joins TRBV30 to TRBJ1-1; D ambiguous. The germline V gene has CDR1 GTSNPN and CDR2 SVGIG (reference sequence). The length of the CDR3 is 14 residues. V shed 0 bases and J shed 5 bases, with 13 bases lying between them.

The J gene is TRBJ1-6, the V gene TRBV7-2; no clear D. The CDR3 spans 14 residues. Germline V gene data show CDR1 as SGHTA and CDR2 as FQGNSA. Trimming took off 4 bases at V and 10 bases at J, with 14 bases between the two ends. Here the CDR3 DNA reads TGTGCCAGCAGCTCGGGAGGGATTTGGTCACCCCTCCACTTT. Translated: CASSSGGIWSPLHF.

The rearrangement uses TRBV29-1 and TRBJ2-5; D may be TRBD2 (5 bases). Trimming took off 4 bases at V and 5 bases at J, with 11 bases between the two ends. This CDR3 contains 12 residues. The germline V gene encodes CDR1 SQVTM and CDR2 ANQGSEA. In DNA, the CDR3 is TGCAGCGTTGGGGGAGAGGTGGAGACCCAGTACTTC. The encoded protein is CSVGGEVETQYF.

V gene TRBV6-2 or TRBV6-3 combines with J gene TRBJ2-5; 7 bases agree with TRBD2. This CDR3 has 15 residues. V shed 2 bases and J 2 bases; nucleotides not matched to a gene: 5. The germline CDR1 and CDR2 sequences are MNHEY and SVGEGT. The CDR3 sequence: CASSYDVGGQETQYF. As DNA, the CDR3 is TGTGCCAGCAGTTACGATGTCGGGGGGCAAGAGACCCAGTACTTC.

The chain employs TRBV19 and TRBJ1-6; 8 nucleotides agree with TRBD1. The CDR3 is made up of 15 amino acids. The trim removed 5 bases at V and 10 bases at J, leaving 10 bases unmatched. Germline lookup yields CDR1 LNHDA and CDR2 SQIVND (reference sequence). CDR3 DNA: TGTGCCAGTAGTCCCTCGGGGCAGGGGGCGTCACCCCTCCACTTT. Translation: CASSPSGQGASPLHF.

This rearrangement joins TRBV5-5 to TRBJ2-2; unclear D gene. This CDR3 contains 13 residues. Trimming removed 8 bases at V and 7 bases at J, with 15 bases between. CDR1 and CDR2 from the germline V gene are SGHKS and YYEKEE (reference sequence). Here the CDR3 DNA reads TGTGCCAGTGGGCCAGAAATTATCGGGGAGCTGTTTTTT. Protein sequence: CASGPEIIGELFF.

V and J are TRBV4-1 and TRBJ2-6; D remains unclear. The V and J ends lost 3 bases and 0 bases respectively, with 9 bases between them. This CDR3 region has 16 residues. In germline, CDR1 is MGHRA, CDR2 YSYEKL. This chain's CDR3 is CASSQNMNSGANVLTF. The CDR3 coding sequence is TGCGCCAGCAGCCAGAACATGAACTCTGGGGCCAACGTCCTGACTTTC.

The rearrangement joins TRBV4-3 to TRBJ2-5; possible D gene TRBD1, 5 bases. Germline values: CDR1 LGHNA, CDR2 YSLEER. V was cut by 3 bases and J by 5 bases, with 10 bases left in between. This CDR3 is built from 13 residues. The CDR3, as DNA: TGCGCCAGCAGCCATTACAGGTGGGAGACCCAGTACTTC. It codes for CASSHYRWETQYF.

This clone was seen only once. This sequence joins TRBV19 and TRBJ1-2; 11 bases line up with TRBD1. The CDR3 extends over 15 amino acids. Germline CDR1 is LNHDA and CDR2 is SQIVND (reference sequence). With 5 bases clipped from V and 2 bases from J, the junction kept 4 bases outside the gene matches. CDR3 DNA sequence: TGTGCCAGTAGTGCGGGACAGGGGGTAAACTATGGCTACACCTTC. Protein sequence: CASSAGQGVNYGYTF.

DNA for the CDR3: TGTGCCAGTAGTAGGGCAGCTGGCGAGCAGTACTTC. Protein: CASSRAAGEQYF. V gene TRBV19 combines with J gene TRBJ2-7, with D hard to call. The CDR3 length is 12 residues. The germline V gene encodes CDR1 LNHDA and CDR2 SQIVND (reference sequence). V was pared by 4 bases and J by 6 bases, with 10 bases between.

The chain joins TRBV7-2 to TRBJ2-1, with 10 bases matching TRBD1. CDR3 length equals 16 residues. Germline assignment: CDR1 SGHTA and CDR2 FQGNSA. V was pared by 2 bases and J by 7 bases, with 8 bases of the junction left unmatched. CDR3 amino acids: CASSLSGTGVWNEQFF. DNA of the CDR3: TGTGCCAGCAGCTTATCAGGGACAGGGGTATGGAATGAGCAGTTCTTC.

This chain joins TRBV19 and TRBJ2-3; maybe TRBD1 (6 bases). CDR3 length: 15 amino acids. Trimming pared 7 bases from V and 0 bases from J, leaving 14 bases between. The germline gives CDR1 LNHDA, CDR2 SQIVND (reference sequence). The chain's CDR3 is CASTNLGASTDTQYF. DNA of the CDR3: TGTGCCAGTACCAACCTGGGGGCTAGCACAGATACGCAGTATTTT.

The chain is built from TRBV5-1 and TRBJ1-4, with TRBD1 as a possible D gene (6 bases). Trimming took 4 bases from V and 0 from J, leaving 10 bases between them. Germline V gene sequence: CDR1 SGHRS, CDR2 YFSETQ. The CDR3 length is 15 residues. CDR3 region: CASSVPGATNEKLFF. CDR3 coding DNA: TGCGCCAGCAGCGTTCCAGGGGCAACTAATGAAAAACTGTTTTTT.

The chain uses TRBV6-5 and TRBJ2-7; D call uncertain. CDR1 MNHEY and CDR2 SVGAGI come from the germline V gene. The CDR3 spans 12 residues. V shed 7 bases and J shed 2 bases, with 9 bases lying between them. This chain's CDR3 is CASTNSAYEQYF. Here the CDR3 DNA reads TGTGCCAGCACCAACTCCGCCTACGAGCAGTACTTC.

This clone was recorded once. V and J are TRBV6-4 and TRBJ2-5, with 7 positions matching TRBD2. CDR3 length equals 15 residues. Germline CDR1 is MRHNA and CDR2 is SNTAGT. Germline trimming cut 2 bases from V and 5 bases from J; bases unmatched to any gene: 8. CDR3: CASSDNAAGKETQYF. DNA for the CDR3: TGTGCCAGCAGTGACAACGCAGCGGGGAAGGAGACCCAGTACTTC.

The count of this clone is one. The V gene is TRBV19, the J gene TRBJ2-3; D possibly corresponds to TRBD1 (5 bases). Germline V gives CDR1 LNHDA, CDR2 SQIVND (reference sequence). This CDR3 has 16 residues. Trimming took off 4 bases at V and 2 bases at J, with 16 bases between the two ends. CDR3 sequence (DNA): TGTGCCAGTAGTAAGCCAAGCCAGGGTTCCACAGATACGCAGTATTTT. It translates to CASSKPSQGSTDTQYF.

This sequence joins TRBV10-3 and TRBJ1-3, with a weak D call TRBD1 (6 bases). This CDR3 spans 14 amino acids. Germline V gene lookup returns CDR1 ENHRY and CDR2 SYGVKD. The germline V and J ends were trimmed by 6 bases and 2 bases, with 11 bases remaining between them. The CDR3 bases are TGTGCCATCAGGGCCACAGGGACTGGAAACACCATATATTTT. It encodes CAIRATGTGNTIYF.

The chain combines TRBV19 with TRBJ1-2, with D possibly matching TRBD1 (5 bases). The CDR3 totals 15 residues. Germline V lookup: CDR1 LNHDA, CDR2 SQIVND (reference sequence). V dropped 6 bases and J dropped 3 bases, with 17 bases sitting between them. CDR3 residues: CASSKNDQGYYGYTF. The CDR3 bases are TGTGCCAGTAGCAAGAACGACCAGGGCTACTATGGCTACACCTTC.

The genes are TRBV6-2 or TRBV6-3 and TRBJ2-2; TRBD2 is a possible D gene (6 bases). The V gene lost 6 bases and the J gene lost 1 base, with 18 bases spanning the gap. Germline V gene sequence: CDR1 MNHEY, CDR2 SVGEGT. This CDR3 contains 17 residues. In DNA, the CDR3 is TGTGCCAGCAGCCGCACTCTGCTAGCGCTGAACACCGGGGAGCTGTTTTTT. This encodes CASSRTLLALNTGELFF.

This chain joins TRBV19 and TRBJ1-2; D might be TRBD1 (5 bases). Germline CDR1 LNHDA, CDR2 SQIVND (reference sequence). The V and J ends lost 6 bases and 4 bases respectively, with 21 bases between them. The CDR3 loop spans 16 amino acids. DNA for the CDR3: TGTGCCAGTAGCCAGCACGGGGGGAGTCCTGGCTATGGCTACACCTTC. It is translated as CASSQHGGSPGYGYTF.

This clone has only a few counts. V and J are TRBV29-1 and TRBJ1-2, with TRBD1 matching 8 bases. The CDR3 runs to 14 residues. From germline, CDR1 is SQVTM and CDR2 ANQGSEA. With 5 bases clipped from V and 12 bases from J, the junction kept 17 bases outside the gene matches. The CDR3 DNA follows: TGCAGCGTTTCAAAGACAGGGGCCTCGGGGGGCGACACCTTC. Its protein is CSVSKTGASGGDTF. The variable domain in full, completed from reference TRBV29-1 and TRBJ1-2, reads SAVISQKPSRDICQRGTSLTIQCQVDSQVTMMFWYRQQPGQSLTLIATANQGSEATYESGFVIDKFPISRPNLTFSTLTVSNMSPEDSSIYLCSVSKTGASGGDTFGSGTRLTVV.

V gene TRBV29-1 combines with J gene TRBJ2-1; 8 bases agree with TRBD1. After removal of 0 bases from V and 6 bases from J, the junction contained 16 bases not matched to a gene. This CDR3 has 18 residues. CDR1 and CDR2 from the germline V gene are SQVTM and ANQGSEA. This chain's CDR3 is CSVEDWFGQGSAINEQFF. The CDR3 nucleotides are TGCAGCGTTGAAGATTGGTTTGGACAGGGTTCGGCGATCAATGAGCAGTTCTTC.

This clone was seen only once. The CDR3 DNA follows: TGTGCCAGCAGCACAGTCCGGGACAGGGGGCACTACGAGCAGTACTTC. Its translation: CASSTVRDRGHYEQYF. J is TRBJ2-7 and V is TRBV28, with 12 positions matching TRBD1. Per the germline V gene, CDR1 is MDHEN and CDR2 is SYDVKM. The CDR3 loop spans 16 amino acids. The trim removed 6 bases at V and 3 bases at J, leaving 9 bases unmatched. Based on the CDR3 plus reference TRBV28 and TRBJ2-7, the full variable domain is DVKVTQSSRYLVKRTGEKVFLECVQDMDHENMFWYRQDPGLGLRLIYFSYDVKMKEKGDIPEGYSVSREKKERFSLILESASTNQTSMYLCASSTVRDRGHYEQYFGPGTRLTVT.

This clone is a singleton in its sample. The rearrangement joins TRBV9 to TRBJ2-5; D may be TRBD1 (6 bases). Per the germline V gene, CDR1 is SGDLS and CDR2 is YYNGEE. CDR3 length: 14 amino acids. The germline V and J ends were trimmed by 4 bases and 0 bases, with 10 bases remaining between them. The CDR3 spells CASSTTGYQETQYF. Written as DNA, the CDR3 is TGTGCCAGCAGCACCACAGGGTACCAAGAGACCCAGTACTTC.

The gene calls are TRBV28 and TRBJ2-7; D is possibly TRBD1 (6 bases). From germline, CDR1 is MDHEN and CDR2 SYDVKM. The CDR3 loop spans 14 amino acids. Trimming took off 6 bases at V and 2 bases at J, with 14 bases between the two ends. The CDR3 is CASSSGQPTYEQYF. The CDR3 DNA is TGTGCCAGCAGCTCAGGACAGCCTACCTACGAGCAGTACTTC.

CDR3 DNA sequence: TGCAGCGTTGTAGAGGTCGGGGGGATCTACGAGCAGTACTTC. It translates to CSVVEVGGIYEQYF. The rearrangement joins TRBV29-1 to TRBJ2-7; 7 nucleotides agree with TRBD2. This CDR3 spans 14 amino acids. CDR1 and CDR2 (germline): SQVTM, ANQGSEA. The V segment lost 4 bases and the J segment 3 bases; nucleotides outside the gene matches: 9.